This T cell receptor beta chain came from a study of response to subunit inactivated influenza vaccine. The CDR3 runs 11 residues. Germline CDR1 GTSNPN, CDR2 SVGIG (reference sequence). V lost 4 bases, J lost 7 bases, and 11 bases lay in between. TCRdb re-called the RT-PCR reads with MiXCR, one entry per CDR3 protein. The top ten clones hold 25% to 30% of a sample with under 200,000 distinct CDR3 sequences, approximately 12% of them seen once. The data also belong to a second study, concerning T cells expressing NK-cell markers. That paper states: As the method of synthesis, 5'RACE template switching with UMIs yielded TCR beta cDNA. Seven donors tested HCMV-seropositive and one tested seronegative among the eight sequenced.

The chain links TRBV30 to TRBJ2-7; D tentatively fits TRBD1 or TRBD2 (5 bases each). The sample here was CD8+ T cells sorted from PBMCs, taken 12 days after vaccination. This receptor was taken from a man over 45 who received an inactivated influenza vaccine. In nucleotides, the CDR3 is TGTGCCTGGATGGGGGTCTGGGAGCAGTACTTC. It is translated as CAWMGVWEQYF. The variable domain in full, completed from reference TRBV30 and TRBJ2-7, reads SQTIHQWPATLVQPVGSPLSLECTVEGTSNPNLYWYRQAAGRGLQLLFYSVGIGQISSEVPQNLSASRPQDRQFILSSKKLLLSDSGFYLCAWMGVWEQYFGPGTRLTVT.